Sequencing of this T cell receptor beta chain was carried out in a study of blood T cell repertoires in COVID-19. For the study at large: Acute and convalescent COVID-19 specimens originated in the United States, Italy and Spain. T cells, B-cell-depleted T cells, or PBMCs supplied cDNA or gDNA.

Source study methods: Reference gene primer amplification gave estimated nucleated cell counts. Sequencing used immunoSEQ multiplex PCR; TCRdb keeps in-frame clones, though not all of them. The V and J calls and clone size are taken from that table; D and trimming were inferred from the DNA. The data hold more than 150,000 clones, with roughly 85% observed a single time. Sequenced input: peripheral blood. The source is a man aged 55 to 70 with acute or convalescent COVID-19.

The CDR3 DNA follows: TGTGCCAGCAGCTTAGGGACAGCTGTCTACGAGCAGTACTTC. It is translated as CASSLGTAVYEQYF. The rearrangement uses TRBV7-9 and TRBJ2-7; a possible D gene is TRBD1 (6 bases). The CDR3 is 14 residues long. The germline V gene encodes CDR1 SEHNR and CDR2 FQNEAQ (reference sequence). V was shortened by 1 base and J by 3 bases, with 10 bases between the two germline ends. The variable domain in full, with the rest retrieved from reference TRBV7-9 and TRBJ2-7, is DTGVSQNPRHKITKRGQNVTFRCDPISEHNRLYWYRQTLGQGPEFLTYFQNEAQLEKSRLLSDRFSAERPKGSFSTLEIQRTEQGDSAMYLCASSLGTAVYEQYFGPGTRLTVT.